This TCR beta chain was retrieved from a study of T cell responses to AZD1222 COVID-19 vaccine. To note about this clone: Its matching antigen is unknown.

General study findings and limits: Following two doses of AZD1222, Spike-specific TCR breadth and depth rose. Across the whole spike, CD4 TCRs peaked at regions 160-218 and 743-854. The donor group comprised mostly white British people and more females; the analysis possibly underestimated clonal diversity.

This CDR3 comprises 14 residues. CDR1 is MNHEY, CDR2 SVGAGI, per germline. The V segment lost 6 bases and the J segment 7 bases; nucleotides outside the gene matches: 11. Clones were sequenced by immunoSEQ multiplex PCR, and TCRdb holds only the in-frame ones, with some missing. The repertoire holds about 54,000 clones, with 80% to 90% as singletons. The chain couples TRBV6-5 to TRBJ1-2; 7 bases are shared with TRBD1. This clonotype was sampled from an adult in good health. The starting material was peripheral blood, obtained on day 0 of AZD1222 vaccination. The CDR3 coding sequence is TGTGCCAGCAGAGGGACAGCCGCAGCCGGTGGCTACACCTTC. It codes for CASRGTAAAGGYTF.